One sample yielded the 11 T cell receptor beta chains listed below, sequenced in a study of beta chain features in type 1 diabetes. The authors reverse transcribed all of the isolated RNA, so sequencing captured expressed TCRB transcripts. Profiled with immunoSEQ multiplex PCR; TCRdb holds only in-frame clones, not every one. Of almost 350,000 clones listed, roughly a tenth were seen once; the top ten hold roughly 0.99%. No antigen has been identified for these receptors. Whole-study results and caveats: Among all four CD4+ subsets, Type 1 diabetes patients had TCRB CDR3s that were moderately but significantly shorter.

Sequenced: central memory CD4+ T cells from blood. All receptors come from a man aged 25 to 45 with type 1 diabetes.

The gene calls are TRBV6-5 and TRBJ1-4; 9 bases align to TRBD1. Trimming removed 5 bases from V and 4 bases from J; junction bases left unmatched: 5. The CDR3 extends over 15 amino acids. Germline assignment: CDR1 MNHEY and CDR2 SVGAGI. The CDR3, as DNA: TGTGCCAGCAGTGCGGGACAGGGAAGTAATGAAAAACTGTTTTTT. It translates to CASSAGQGSNEKLFF.

There are many counts of this clone. The gene calls are TRBV9 and TRBJ2-7; 9 positions agree with TRBD1. The V segment lost 2 bases and the J segment 5 bases; nucleotides outside the gene matches: 8. Germline V gene sequence: CDR1 SGDLS, CDR2 YYNGEE. This CDR3 has 15 amino acids. The CDR3 nucleotides read TGTGCCAGCAGCGTTTTCCCTGGGACAGGGAACGAGCAGTACTTC. The encoded protein is CASSVFPGTGNEQYF. Together with reference TRBV9 and TRBJ2-7, the CDR3 gives the full variable domain: DSGVTQTPKHLITATGQRVTLRCSPRSGDLSVYWYQQSLDQGLQFLIQYYNGEERAKGNILERFSAQQFPDLHSELNLSSLELGDSALYFCASSVFPGTGNEQYFGPGTRLTVT.

To note about this clone: The sample contains more than one DNA sequence encoding this CDR3. The chain recombines TRBV6-5 with TRBJ2-1, with D unresolved. Between the trimmed V and J ends, which lost 5 bases and 5 bases, there was a span of 4 bases. The CDR3 is 11 residues long. The germline V gene has CDR1 MNHEY and CDR2 SVGAGI. For the CDR3, the DNA is TGTGCCAGCAGTGAACACAATGAGCAGTTCTTC. Protein sequence: CASSEHNEQFF.

This clone was seen at least ten times. The rearrangement links TRBV5-1 to TRBJ1-4; a possible D gene is TRBD1 (5 bases). Germline loops: CDR1 SGHRS, CDR2 YFSETQ. Between the trimmed V and J ends, which lost 4 bases and 7 bases, there was a span of 17 bases. The CDR3 covers 15 residues. The CDR3 nucleotides are TGCGCCAGCAGCGAGAACGGGGGAGGAGGTGAAAAACTGTTTTTT. Protein: CASSENGGGGEKLFF.

This chain connects TRBV10-2 to TRBJ2-7; 11 nucleotides align to TRBD2. The CDR3 sequence is 14 residues long. Trimming cost V 6 bases and J 3 bases; bases outside gene matches: 4. Germline loops: CDR1 WSHSY, CDR2 SAAADI. CDR3: CASSLLAGDYEQYF. The CDR3 DNA reads TGCGCCAGCAGCCTACTAGCGGGGGACTACGAGCAGTACTTC.

The V call is TRBV7-9, the J call TRBJ1-2, with D possibly matching TRBD1 (5 bases). Per germline, CDR1 SEHNR and CDR2 FQNEAQ (reference sequence). The ends were cut back, 5 bases at V and 4 bases at J, with 14 bases in the middle. The CDR3 consists of 14 residues. The CDR3 region is CASSPQGEAYGYTF. For the CDR3, the DNA is TGTGCCAGCAGCCCCCAGGGTGAGGCCTATGGCTACACCTTC.

This clone was observed a few times. The chain joins TRBV2 to TRBJ2-3, with D tentatively TRBD1 (5 bases). Germline V gene lookup returns CDR1 SNHLY and CDR2 FYNNEI. The CDR3 consists of 15 residues. Trimming shortened V by 3 bases and J by 1 base, and 11 bases separated the two germline ends. The DNA for the CDR3 is TGTGCCAGCAGTGATTCGGCCAGGGGCACAGATACGCAGTATTTT. Protein: CASSDSARGTDTQYF.

The chain is built from TRBV12-2 and TRBJ2-7; the table's D call, TRBD1, was not checked against the DNA. TRBV12-2 is an annotated pseudogene. The CDR3 runs to 15 residues. CDR3 sequence reads: CASRPRGTALYEQYF. DNA for the CDR3: TGTGCAAGTCGCCCGAGGGGGACCGCGCTCTACGAGCAGTACTTC.

This clone was recorded a few times. This chain joins TRBV6-5 and TRBJ2-3; 15 bases match TRBD2. CDR3 size: 15 residues. After removal of 10 bases from V and 9 bases from J, the junction contained 11 bases not matched to a gene. From germline, CDR1 is MNHEY and CDR2 SVGAGI. CDR3 DNA: TGTGCCACCCTCGGACTAGCGGGGGGGCTTTGGACGCAGTATTTT. Protein product: CATLGLAGGLWTQYF.

The sample holds a few counts of this clone. This chain connects TRBV10-3 to TRBJ2-1; tentative D call: TRBD2 (7 bases). The V end lost 8 bases, the J end lost 6 bases, and 20 bases lay between the germline ends. The CDR3 loop spans 15 amino acids. Germline loops: CDR1 ENHRY, CDR2 SYGVKD. The CDR3 sequence: CAIGGMGGPVNEQFF. CDR3 coding DNA: TGTGCCATCGGTGGGATGGGGGGGCCGGTCAATGAGCAGTTCTTC.

This clone came up a few times. V usage is TRBV7-2 and J usage is TRBJ2-1, with D hard to call. The CDR3 extends over 13 amino acids. Germline CDR1 is SGHTA and CDR2 is FQGNSA. V gave up 3 bases and J gave up 5 bases, with 8 bases separating them. The CDR3 DNA reads TGTGCCAGCAGCTTGTTTCGAGACAATGAGCAGTTCTTC. Translating gives CASSLFRDNEQFF.